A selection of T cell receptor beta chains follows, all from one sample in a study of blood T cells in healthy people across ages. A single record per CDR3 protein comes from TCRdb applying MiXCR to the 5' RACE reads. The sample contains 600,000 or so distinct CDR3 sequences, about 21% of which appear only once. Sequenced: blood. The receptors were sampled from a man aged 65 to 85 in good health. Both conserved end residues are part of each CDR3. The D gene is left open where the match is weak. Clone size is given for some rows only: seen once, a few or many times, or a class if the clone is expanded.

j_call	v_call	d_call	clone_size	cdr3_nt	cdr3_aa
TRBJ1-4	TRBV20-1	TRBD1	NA	TGCAGTGCTAGGAGGACAGGGGATGAAAAACTGTTTTTT	CSARRTGDEKLFF
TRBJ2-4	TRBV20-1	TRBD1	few	TGCAGTGCTAGAGTGGATGACAGGGGGAACATTCAGTACTTC	CSARVDDRGNIQYF
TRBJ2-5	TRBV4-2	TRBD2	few	TGTGCCAGCAGCCAAGATTCTAGCGGGAGTTGGGAGACCCAGTACTTC	CASSQDSSGSWETQYF
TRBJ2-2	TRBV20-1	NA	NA	TGCAGTGCTCCCTGGGCCGGAAAGGGCACCGGGGAGCTGTTTTTT	CSAPWAGKGTGELFF
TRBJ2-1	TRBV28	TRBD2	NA	TGTGCCAGCAGTTTAATAGGACTAGCTGAAACCTACAATGAGCAGTTCTTC	CASSLIGLAETYNEQFF
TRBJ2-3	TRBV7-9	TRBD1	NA	TGTGCCAGCAGCAGGTCGGGACAGGGATTGGGAGATACGCAGTATTTT	CASSRSGQGLGDTQYF
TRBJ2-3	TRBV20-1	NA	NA	TGCAGTGCTAGAAAAGGGCTGGCAGATACGCAGTATTTT	CSARKGLADTQYF
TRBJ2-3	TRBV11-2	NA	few	TGTGCCAGCAGCTTAGGGGTAGCGGTCACAGATACGCAGTATTTT	CASSLGVAVTDTQYF
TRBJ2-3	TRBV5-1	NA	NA	TGCGCCAGCAGCTTGGAGTCTAGGACTCTGACTGCTGGTACGCAGTATTTT	CASSLESRTLTAGTQYF
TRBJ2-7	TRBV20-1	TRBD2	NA	TGCAGTGCTCAACTAGCGGGAGGGGCCTACGAGCAGTACTTC	CSAQLAGGAYEQYF
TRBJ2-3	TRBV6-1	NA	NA	TGTGCCAGCAGTGGGAAAGTCTTTGATACGCAGTATTTT	CASSGKVFDTQYF
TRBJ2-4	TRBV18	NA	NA	TGTGCCAGCTCACCACCGGCTGGAGCACACATTCAGTACTTC	CASSPPAGAHIQYF
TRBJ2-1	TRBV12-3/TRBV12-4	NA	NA	TGTGCCAGCAATGTTTTGGCAGCCTCCTACAATGAGCAGTTCTTC	CASNVLAASYNEQFF
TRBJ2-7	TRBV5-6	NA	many	TGTGCCAGCAGCTTGCCGGACAACTACGAGCAGTACTTC	CASSLPDNYEQYF
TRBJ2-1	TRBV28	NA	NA	TGTGCCAGCAGTTTAGTTAGCGGGACAGGTGACTTCTACAATGAGCAGTTCTTC	CASSLVSGTGDFYNEQFF
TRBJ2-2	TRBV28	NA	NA	TGTGCCAGCAGTTTAATGGGAGACAACGGGGAGCTGTTTTTT	CASSLMGDNGELFF
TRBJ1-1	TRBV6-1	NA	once	TGTGCCACTACATTGACTGTGAACACTGAAGCCTTCTTT	CATTLTVNTEAFF
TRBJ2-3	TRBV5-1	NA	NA	TGCGCCAGCAAAGGGACAAGCACAGATACGCAGTATTTT	CASKGTSTDTQYF
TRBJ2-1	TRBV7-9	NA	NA	TGTGCCAGCGACCCCAGGTTTTTAGGGGCGAGCTCCTACAATGAGCAGTTCTTC	CASDPRFLGASSYNEQFF
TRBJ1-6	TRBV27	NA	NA	TGTGCCAGCAGTTCAGGGGTTCGATCACCCCTCCACTTT	CASSSGVRSPLHF
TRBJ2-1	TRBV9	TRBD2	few	TGTGCCAGCAGTGAGATAAGCGGGAGTATTAAGGAGCAGTTCTTC	CASSEISGSIKEQFF
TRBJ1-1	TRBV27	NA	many	TGTGCCAGCAGCGGCGGGGGGCGCACTGAAGCTTTCTTT	CASSGGGRTEAFF
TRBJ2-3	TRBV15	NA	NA	TGTGCCACCGGGGCGCGGGCCTCAAGCACAGATACGCAGTATTTT	CATGARASSTDTQYF
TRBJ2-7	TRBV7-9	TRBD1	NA	TGTGCCAGCAGCTTAGCAGGGGGCTTTGACGAGCAGTACTTC	CASSLAGGFDEQYF
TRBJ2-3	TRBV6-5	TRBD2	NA	TGTGCCAGCAGTTATCCCCGACTAGCCAGAGATACGCAGTATTTT	CASSYPRLARDTQYF
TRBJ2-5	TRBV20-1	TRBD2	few	TGCAGTGCTATAGGGACTAGCGAGACCCAGTACTTC	CSAIGTSETQYF
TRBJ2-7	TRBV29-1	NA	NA	TGCAGCGTCGCTCGGGGCCAGGACCCTCGCTACGAGCAGTACTTC	CSVARGQDPRYEQYF
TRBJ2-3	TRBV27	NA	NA	TGTGCCAGCAGTCGGGACGACACAGGTACGCAGTATTTT	CASSRDDTGTQYF
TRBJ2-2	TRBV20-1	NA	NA	TGCAGTGCTAGCCGGGACCTTACCGCCGGGGAGCTGTTTTTT	CSASRDLTAGELFF
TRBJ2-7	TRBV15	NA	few	TGTGCCACCAGCAGAGAGTTTCCCTACGAGCAGTACTTC	CATSREFPYEQYF
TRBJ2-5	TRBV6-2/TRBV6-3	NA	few	TGTGCCAGCAGTAAACTCGAAGGGACCCAGTACTTC	CASSKLEGTQYF
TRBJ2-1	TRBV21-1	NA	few	TGTGCCAGCAGCAGGGGGACTAGCGGGAGGAATGGACATGAGCAGTTCTTC	CASSRGTSGRNGHEQFF
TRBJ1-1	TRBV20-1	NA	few	TGCAGTGCTAGAGACGGCGGGGACACTGAAGCTTTCTTT	CSARDGGDTEAFF
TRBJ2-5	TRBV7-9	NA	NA	TGTGCCAGCAGCCCAGCCCGGGGATCTAAAGAGACCCAGTACTTC	CASSPARGSKETQYF
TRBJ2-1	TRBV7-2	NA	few	TGTGCCAGCAGCTTATCCCAGGCTACCTACAATGAGCAGTTCTTC	CASSLSQATYNEQFF
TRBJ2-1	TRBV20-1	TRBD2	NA	TGCAGTGCTAGCCCTAGCGGGTCCTACAATGAGCAGTTCTTC	CSASPSGSYNEQFF
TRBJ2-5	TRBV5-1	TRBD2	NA	TGCGCCAGCAGCTTGGCCCTTGGCGGGAGGCAACAAGAGACCCAGTACTTC	CASSLALGGRQQETQYF
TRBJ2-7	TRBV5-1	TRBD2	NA	TGCGCCAGCAGCGGAACTAGCGGGAGTGCCTTCTCCTACGAGCAGTACTTC	CASSGTSGSAFSYEQYF
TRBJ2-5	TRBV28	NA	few	TGTGCCAGCAGTTTAGGCCAGGCGTGGGGAGGACAAGAGACCCAGTACTTC	CASSLGQAWGGQETQYF
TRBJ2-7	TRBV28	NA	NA	TGTGCCAGCGCGGTGAACTACGAGCAGTACTTC	CASAVNYEQYF
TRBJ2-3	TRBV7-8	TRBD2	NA	TGTGCCAGCGGCTTTACGGGAGGGCCAGGAGATACGCAGTATTTT	CASGFTGGPGDTQYF
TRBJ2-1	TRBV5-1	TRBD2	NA	TGCGCCAGCAGCAGGGACTACAACTACAATGAGCAGTTCTTC	CASSRDYNYNEQFF
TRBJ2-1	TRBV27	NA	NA	TGTGCCAGCAAAGGACAGTACAATGAGCAGTTCTTC	CASKGQYNEQFF
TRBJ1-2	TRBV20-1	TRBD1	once	TGCAGTGCTGGGACAGGGGGCGATGGCTACACCTTC	CSAGTGGDGYTF
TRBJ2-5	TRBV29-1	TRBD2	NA	TGCAGCGTTGTGGGACTAGGTGGGACCCAGTACTTC	CSVVGLGGTQYF